Below, 4 T cell receptor beta chains from the same sample are listed, as sequenced in a study of cytomegalovirus exposure and HLA in healthy donors. The PCR employed 60 Vbeta primers together with 13 Jbeta primers. Only in-frame clones appear in the TCRdb table, and some are missing; sequencing was by immunoSEQ multiplex PCR. The sample lists about 99,000 clones, 60% to 80% occurring once. The sample consisted of PBMCs. These receptors were obtained from a man aged 40-49 years in good health and CMV-seronegative.

V and J are TRBV27 and TRBJ1-5, with D tentatively TRBD1 (5 bases). The CDR3 consists of 13 residues. The V gene's germline CDR1 is MNHEY and CDR2 SMNVEV (reference sequence). V dropped 2 bases and J dropped 9 bases, with 11 bases sitting between them. CDR3 region: CASSLGSGLPQHF. The DNA for the CDR3 is TGTGCCAGCAGTTTAGGGTCAGGGTTGCCCCAGCATTTT.

V and J are TRBV25-1 and TRBJ1-2; D might be TRBD1 (6 bases). The CDR3 consists of 13 residues. Germline V gene lookup returns CDR1 MGHDK and CDR2 SYGVNS. Trimming shortened V by 2 bases and J by 4 bases, and 8 bases separated the two germline ends. CDR3 sequence (DNA): TGTGCCAGCAGTGAAGGACAGATCTATGGCTACACCTTC. Translation: CASSEGQIYGYTF.

This chain uses TRBV2 with TRBJ1-2; the D is unclear. Germline V CDR1 and CDR2: SNHLY, FYNNEI. The CDR3 spans 13 residues. Trimming removed 6 bases at V and 7 bases at J, with 15 bases between. Here the CDR3 DNA reads TGTGCCAGCAGCCCGAGAAGAGAATCTGGCTACACCTTC. Protein sequence: CASSPRRESGYTF.

The chain has TRBV5-6 and TRBJ1-1; D may be TRBD1 (5 bases). The V gene's germline CDR1 is SGHDT and CDR2 YYEEEE. This CDR3 comprises 14 residues. Trimming took 0 bases from V and 5 from J, leaving 11 bases between them. The CDR3 sequence: CASSLGAGWTEAFF. CDR3 DNA sequence: TGTGCCAGCAGCTTGGGGGCAGGGTGGACTGAAGCTTTCTTT.